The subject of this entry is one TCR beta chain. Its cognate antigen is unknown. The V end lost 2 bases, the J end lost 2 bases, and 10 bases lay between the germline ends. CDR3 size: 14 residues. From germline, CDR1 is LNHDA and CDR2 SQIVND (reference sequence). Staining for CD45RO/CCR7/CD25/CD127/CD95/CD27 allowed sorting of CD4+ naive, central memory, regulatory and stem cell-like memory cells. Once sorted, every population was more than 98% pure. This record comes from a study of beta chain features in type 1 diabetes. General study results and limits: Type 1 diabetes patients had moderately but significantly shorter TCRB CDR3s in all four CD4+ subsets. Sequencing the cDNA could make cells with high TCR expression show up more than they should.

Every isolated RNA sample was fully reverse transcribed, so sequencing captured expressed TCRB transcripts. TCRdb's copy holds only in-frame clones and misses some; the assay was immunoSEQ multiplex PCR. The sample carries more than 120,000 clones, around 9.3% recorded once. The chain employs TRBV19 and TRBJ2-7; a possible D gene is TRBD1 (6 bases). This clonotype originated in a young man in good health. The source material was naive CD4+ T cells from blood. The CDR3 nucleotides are TGTGCCAGTAGTATAAAAGAGGGGGCCTACGAGCAGTACTTC. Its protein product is CASSIKEGAYEQYF.